A selection of T cell receptor beta chains follows, all from one sample in a study of vaccination and CD4 T cells after COVID-19. In TCRdb, the PCR reads were re-called with MiXCR into one record per CDR3 protein. The table lists tens of thousands of distinct CDR3 sequences, around three fifths of them singletons. No antigen has been identified for these receptors. The sequenced sample was CD4+ T cells from blood, cultured in vitro. These receptors all stem from a human donor who had recovered from COVID-19. CDR3s include the opening cysteine and the closing phenylalanine or tryptophan. D genes are given only for firm matches. Clone size is stated in some rows and not others, as once, few, many or a class when expanded.

J: TRBJ2-7
V: TRBV7-9
size: -
D: TRBD2
DNA: TGTGCCACCGGACTAGCGGGAGGGCCGAAAGAGCAGTACTTC
CDR3: CATGLAGGPKEQYF

J: TRBJ2-7
V: TRBV12-3/TRBV12-4
size: few
D: TRBD2
DNA: TGTGCCAGCAGGCTAGCGGGAGGGTCCTACGAGCAGTACTTC
CDR3: CASRLAGGSYEQYF

J: TRBJ1-4
V: TRBV6-1
size: -
D: -
DNA: TGTGCCAGCAGGGGCAGTCAGGGGTTACTGTTTTTT
CDR3: CASRGSQGLLFF

J: TRBJ2-5
V: TRBV7-2
size: -
D: TRBD2
DNA: TGTGCCAGCAGACCCGGGACTAGCGGTACGGGGGCCCAGTACTTC
CDR3: CASRPGTSGTGAQYF

J: TRBJ2-2
V: TRBV7-3
size: once
D: -
DNA: TGTGCCAGCAGCTTAACGCCTCTGAACACCGGGGAGCTGTTTTTT
CDR3: CASSLTPLNTGELFF

J: TRBJ1-2
V: TRBV20-1
size: -
D: -
DNA: TGCAGTGCTAGAGCTAGCTATGGCTACACCTTC
CDR3: CSARASYGYTF

J: TRBJ1-5
V: TRBV30
size: -
D: TRBD1
DNA: TGTGCCTGTGCCCAAGGAGGGGGCGGACAGCCCCAGCATTTT
CDR3: CACAQGGGGQPQHF

J: TRBJ2-5
V: TRBV7-7
size: -
D: -
DNA: TGTGCCAGCAGCCCACCTCTGTCGTACGAGACCCAGTACTTC
CDR3: CASSPPLSYETQYF

J: TRBJ1-2
V: TRBV7-2
size: once
D: -
DNA: TGTGCCAGCAGCTTAGAAAGGGGTGGCTACACCTTC
CDR3: CASSLERGGYTF

J: TRBJ1-2
V: TRBV6-2/TRBV6-3
size: -
D: TRBD1
DNA: TGTGCCAGCAGCTCGACAGGGGCCGACCCAAACTATGGCTACACCTTC
CDR3: CASSSTGADPNYGYTF

J: TRBJ1-2
V: TRBV6-5
size: -
D: -
DNA: TGTGCCAGCAGTTACGGACAGCCAAACTATGGCTACACCTTC
CDR3: CASSYGQPNYGYTF

J: TRBJ1-4
V: TRBV20-1
size: once
D: -
DNA: TGCAGTGCTAGAGACAGGGGCACAACTAATGAAAAACTGTTTTTT
CDR3: CSARDRGTTNEKLFF

J: TRBJ2-3
V: TRBV6-2/TRBV6-3
size: -
D: -
DNA: TGTGCCAGCAGTCACAACCCCGGGACCGGGACAGATACGCAGTATTTT
CDR3: CASSHNPGTGTDTQYF

J: TRBJ2-7
V: TRBV27
size: -
D: -
DNA: TGTGCCAGCAGTTTCTCGCGGGACAGTGCCTACGAGCAGTACTTC
CDR3: CASSFSRDSAYEQYF

J: TRBJ1-3
V: TRBV30
size: -
D: TRBD1
DNA: TGTGCCTGGGTGGGACAGGAGCGTGGAAACACCATATATTTT
CDR3: CAWVGQERGNTIYF

J: TRBJ1-6
V: TRBV19
size: -
D: -
DNA: TGTGCCAGTAGAACGGACCGATTGAAGACTTCACCCCTCCACTTT
CDR3: CASRTDRLKTSPLHF